The rows below give T cell receptor beta chains drawn from one sample of a study of T cells in Graves' hyperthyroidism and ophthalmopathy. TCRdb re-analysed the multiplex PCR reads in MiXCR, keeping a single row per CDR3 protein. The sample yields 470,000 or so distinct CDR3 sequences, under 25% seen once. Sequences were obtained from blood. The receptor set was obtained from a man between 18 and 35 years old with Graves' hyperthyroidism. CDR3s include the opening cysteine and the closing phenylalanine or tryptophan. D genes are given only for firm matches. Clone size appears in some rows only: once, few, many, or a class for an expanded clone.

d_call clone_size j_call v_call cdr3_nt cdr3_aa
TRBD1 few TRBJ2-2 TRBV2 TGTGCCAGCAAACCAGGGGGGACAGGGTTCCCCGGGGAGCTGTTTTTT CASKPGGTGFPGELFF
TRBD2 once TRBJ2-5 TRBV20-1 TGCAGTGCTAAGGCGGGAGTAACCCAGTACTTC CSAKAGVTQYF
NA NA TRBJ2-7 TRBV24-1 TGTGCCACCAGTGGAGCTGGTCTCGGAGAGCAGTACTTC CATSGAGLGEQYF
NA many TRBJ1-1 TRBV12-3/TRBV12-4 TGTGCCAGCAGTTTCCGGCAAGCCCGGGAAGCTTTCTTT CASSFRQAREAFF
NA many TRBJ1-5 TRBV12-3/TRBV12-4 TGTGCCAGCACCGGAGGCTATAGCAATCAGCCCCAGCATTTT CASTGGYSNQPQHF
NA many TRBJ2-7 TRBV12-3/TRBV12-4 TGTGCCAGCAGACCCGGGACTGCCAACTCCTACGAGCAGTACTTC CASRPGTANSYEQYF
NA few TRBJ1-4 TRBV7-9 TGTGCCAGCAGCCGCGTGGGCGGTCGTGAAAAACTGTTTTTT CASSRVGGREKLFF
NA NA TRBJ1-2 TRBV12-3/TRBV12-4 TGTGCCAGCAGTTTAAGGCAGGAACTCTATGGCTACACCTTC CASSLRQELYGYTF
TRBD1 many TRBJ1-1 TRBV5-1 TGCGCCAGCAGACCGCGACAGGGTTCAACTGAAGCTTTCTTT CASRPRQGSTEAFF
NA few TRBJ2-7 TRBV5-1 TGCGCCAGCAGCCGAGGACCACCTATGGCCTACGAGCAGTACTTC CASSRGPPMAYEQYF
TRBD1 NA TRBJ2-5 TRBV7-2 TGTGCCAGCAGCTTAGGAGACAGGGGAACGAGGGAGACCCAGTACTTC CASSLGDRGTRETQYF
TRBD1 few TRBJ2-7 TRBV18 TGTGCCAGCTCACTCCCGGGACAGGGGAATGAGCAGTACTTC CASSLPGQGNEQYF
NA NA TRBJ2-6 TRBV6-5 TGTGCCAGCAGTTACTCGATAGGGCCTTCTGGGGCCAACGTCCTGACTTTC CASSYSIGPSGANVLTF
TRBD1 few TRBJ1-1 TRBV7-8 TGTGCCAGCAGCTCTCGCCCCTTACAGGGGGCGGACACTGAAGCTTTCTTT CASSSRPLQGADTEAFF
NA NA TRBJ1-2 TRBV6-1 TGTTCACGGGGGGGGGCAGGAAGAGGCTACACCTTC CSRGGAGRGYTF
NA many TRBJ1-2 TRBV28 TGTGCCAGCAGTACCCCTTCCGGGAGAGGCTCTAGCTATGGCTACACCTTC CASSTPSGRGSSYGYTF
TRBD1 many TRBJ2-2 TRBV5-1 TGCGCCAGCAGCTTAACAGGGGAAGGCGGGGAGCTGTTTTTT CASSLTGEGGELFF
TRBD2 few TRBJ2-5 TRBV11-2 TGTGCCAGCAGCTTAGTCTCTCGCGGGGGGGCGGAGACCCAGTACTTC CASSLVSRGGAETQYF
NA NA TRBJ2-7 TRBV3-1 TGTGCCAGCAGCCTAAGGCAGTCCTACTACGAGCAGTACTTC CASSLRQSYYEQYF
TRBD1 many TRBJ1-2 TRBV11-2 TGTGCCAGCAGCTTAGGTTTGGGACAGCGCAGCGGCTACACCTTC CASSLGLGQRSGYTF
TRBD1 NA TRBJ1-1 TRBV20-1 TGCAGTGCTACACCGACAGGGGGGTTGAACACTGAAGCTTTCTTT CSATPTGGLNTEAFF
NA many TRBJ1-1 TRBV5-1 TGCGCCAGCAGCTTGGACGGGGGTCTTGCTGAAGCTTTCTTT CASSLDGGLAEAFF
NA NA TRBJ1-1 TRBV29-1 TGCAGCGTTGAAGTCGTCATAGAAGCTTTCTTT CSVEVVIEAFF
NA many TRBJ1-4 TRBV2 TGTGCCAGCAGGCGAAAGGATACCCTCGGGGAAAAACTGTTTTTT CASRRKDTLGEKLFF
TRBD1 many TRBJ1-1 TRBV12-3/TRBV12-4 TGTGCCAGCAGTTTAGGGGGAAGGGGGCCCACTGAAGCTTTCTTT CASSLGGRGPTEAFF
TRBD1 NA TRBJ2-5 TRBV28 TGTGCCAGCAGCTTACCCGGGACAGGGACAGCGACCCAGTACTTC CASSLPGTGTATQYF
TRBD1 many TRBJ2-5 TRBV12-3/TRBV12-4 TGTGCCAGCAGTTTATGGACAGGGGGCCAAGAGACCCAGTACTTC CASSLWTGGQETQYF
NA many TRBJ1-1 TRBV24-1 TGTGCCACCAGTGATTTGGGCTCTCTACGAGGGGACACTGAAGCTTTCTTT CATSDLGSLRGDTEAFF
NA NA TRBJ2-2 TRBV11-1 TGTGCCAGCAGCTCTCCGCCGGGGACGGCGAACACCGGGGAGCTGTTTTTT CASSSPPGTANTGELFF
TRBD2 NA TRBJ2-5 TRBV12-3/TRBV12-4 TGTGCCAGCAGTGACCGCGGGGGGGTTGAGACCCAGTACTTC CASSDRGGVETQYF
NA many TRBJ1-1 TRBV7-9 TGTGCCAGCAAGAATGGGAACCCGAACACTGAAGCTTTCTTT CASKNGNPNTEAFF
TRBD1 few TRBJ2-7 TRBV7-9 TGTGCCAGCACCACTACGGGACAGGTTCCCTACGAGCAGTACTTC CASTTTGQVPYEQYF
NA many TRBJ1-3 TRBV27 TGTGCCAGCAGTACGGGCCCCGGAAACACCATATATTTT CASSTGPGNTIYF
NA many TRBJ2-7 TRBV11-2 TGTGCCAGCAGCCCCTCAGGGTCCCCCTACGAGCAGTACTTC CASSPSGSPYEQYF
TRBD1 NA TRBJ2-2 TRBV28 TGTGCCAGCAGTTCGTTGACAGGGGCCAGCGGGGAGCTGTTTTTT CASSSLTGASGELFF
TRBD2 few TRBJ2-2 TRBV30 TGTGCCTGGAGCCTCTCCCTAGCGGGGGGGTTCGGGGAGCTGTTTTTT CAWSLSLAGGFGELFF
NA NA TRBJ2-7 TRBV20-1 TGCAGTGCTAATGGAGGGAACTACGAGCAGTACTTC CSANGGNYEQYF
NA many TRBJ1-2 TRBV10-2 TGCGCCAGCAGTGTGAGGGACACACCCTATGGCTACACCTTC CASSVRDTPYGYTF
NA few TRBJ2-2 TRBV28 TGTGCCAGCAGTTTTAGAGGGCAGACACTGAACACCGGGGAGCTGTTTTTT CASSFRGQTLNTGELFF
TRBD1 many TRBJ1-2 TRBV29-1 TGCAGCGTGGGAGGACAGGGAGGCTATGGCTACACCTTC CSVGGQGGYGYTF
NA many TRBJ2-7 TRBV13 TGTGCCAGCAGCTTAGAGGGCAGGCAGTACTTC CASSLEGRQYF
NA many TRBJ1-1 TRBV11-2 TGTGCCAGCAGCGCCGACAGTCCCTACACTGAAGCTTTCTTT CASSADSPYTEAFF
TRBD1 many TRBJ2-7 TRBV6-1 TGTGCCAGCAGTGATCCCGGCGGGACAGGGGGCAACGAGCAGTACTTC CASSDPGGTGGNEQYF